Listed here are 22 T cell receptor beta chains from one sample, sequenced in a study of cytomegalovirus exposure and HLA in healthy donors. Primers for the PCR totalled 60 Vbeta and 13 Jbeta. Here immunoSEQ multiplex PCR was the method, and the copy in TCRdb shows in-frame clones only, minus some. The sample includes some 60,000 clones. The sample was PBMCs. These receptors all stem from a young man in good health and CMV-seropositive.

The chain recombines TRBV30 with TRBJ1-1, with TRBD1 as a possible D gene (5 bases). The CDR3 consists of 13 residues. Trimming removed 2 bases at V and 1 base at J, with 8 bases between. The germline CDR1 and CDR2 sequences are GTSNPN and SVGIG (reference sequence). CDR3 coding DNA: TGTGCCTGGAGTTCCGGACAGAACACTGAAGCTTTCTTT. Protein: CAWSSGQNTEAFF.

This sequence joins TRBV5-1 and TRBJ2-7, with a weak D call TRBD1 (5 bases). V lost 0 bases and J lost 2, with 12 bases in between. Germline CDR1 SGHRS, CDR2 YFSETQ. The CDR3 is 15 amino acids. CDR3 in DNA: TGCGCCAGCAGCTTGGGACAGACGATTGCCTACGAGCAGTACTTC. Residues: CASSLGQTIAYEQYF.

The chain carries TRBV2 and TRBJ2-7; 7 nucleotides align to TRBD1. Losses at the gene ends were 6 bases for V and 1 base for J; bases not matched to a gene: 12. Germline assignment: CDR1 SNHLY and CDR2 FYNNEI. The CDR3 extends over 16 amino acids. CDR3 nucleotide sequence: TGTGCCAGCAGCAGCAGTACAAAGACAGGGTCCTACGAGCAGTACTTC. Amino acid sequence: CASSSSTKTGSYEQYF.

This chain joins TRBV5-1 and TRBJ2-6, with TRBD1 matching over 9 bases. CDR1 is SGHRS, CDR2 YFSETQ, per germline. V trimming: 4 bases; J trimming: 4 bases; junction bases outside the gene matches: 9. The CDR3 runs to 17 residues. As DNA, the CDR3 is TGCGCCAGCAGCGTGGGGACAGGGTCGGCCGGGGCCAACGTCCTGACTTTC. Translation gives CASSVGTGSAGANVLTF.

The chain couples TRBV5-6 to TRBJ1-4; 7 positions match TRBD1. Germline lookup yields CDR1 SGHDT and CDR2 YYEEEE. V was pared by 4 bases and J by 4 bases, with 4 bases of the junction left unmatched. The CDR3 spans 14 residues. The CDR3 protein is CASSVDRSNEKLFF. The CDR3 DNA reads as TGTGCCAGCAGCGTGGACAGGAGTAATGAAAAACTGTTTTTT. Supplemented by reference TRBV5-6 and TRBJ1-4, the full variable domain reads DAGVTQSPTHLIKTRGQQVTLRCSPKSGHDTVSWYQQALGQGPQFIFQYYEEEERQRGNFPDRFSGHQFPNYSSELNVNALLLGDSALYLCASSVDRSNEKLFFGSGTQLSVL.

The rearrangement joins TRBV7-8 to TRBJ2-5; possible D gene TRBD2, 6 bases. The J call may be mistaken, given a closer DNA end match to TRBJ2-7. Germline CDR1 and CDR2: SGHVS and FQNEAQ. This CDR3 region has 15 residues. The CDR3: CASSLEVPSAYEQYF. CDR3 nucleotide sequence: TGTGCCAGCAGCTTAGAGGTCCCTAGCGCCTACGAGCAGTACTTC.

The chain recombines TRBV29-1 with TRBJ2-7; 7 nucleotides match TRBD1. This CDR3 has 13 amino acids. Germline loops: CDR1 SQVTM, CDR2 ANQGSEA. The J segment lost 2 bases and the V segment lost 3 bases, leaving 4 bases of the junction unmatched. Here the CDR3 reads CSVDQGETYEQYF. Written as DNA, the CDR3 is TGCAGCGTTGACCAGGGGGAGACCTACGAGCAGTACTTC.

V and J are TRBV28 and TRBJ2-5; 10 bases are shared with TRBD2. V was pared by 5 bases and J by 4 bases, with 13 bases of the junction left unmatched. Germline-derived CDR1 and CDR2 are MDHEN and SYDVKM. The CDR3 contains 17 residues. The CDR3 bases are TGTGCCAGCAGTCCTCTGGGACTAGCGAGACTGGGAGAGACCCAGTACTTC. It specifies CASSPLGLARLGETQYF.

The rearrangement links TRBV7-3 to TRBJ2-3; no definite D call. The CDR3 consists of 13 residues. Trimming cost V 5 bases and J 6 bases, with 12 bases left between them. Germline CDR1 SGHTA, CDR2 FQGTGA. The CDR3 coding sequence is TGTGCCAGCAGCGAGCCCAATGCGGATACGCAGTATTTT. Protein: CASSEPNADTQYF.

The gene calls are TRBV30 and TRBJ1-1; perhaps TRBD1 as D (5 bases). Germline CDR1 and CDR2: GTSNPN and SVGIG (reference sequence). This CDR3 has 12 residues. V lost 2 bases, J lost 7 bases, and 11 bases lay in between. For the CDR3, the DNA is TGTGCCTGGAGTCTGGGGCAGGGTGAAGCTTTCTTT. It translates to CAWSLGQGEAFF.

The rearrangement uses TRBV5-4 and TRBJ2-7, with D perhaps TRBD1 (6 bases). The germline V gene encodes CDR1 SGHNT and CDR2 YYREEE (reference sequence). V gave up 2 bases and J gave up 7 bases, with 22 bases separating them. The CDR3 is made up of 16 amino acids. CDR3 in DNA: TGTGCCAGCAGCTTTCAGGAGACAGGAGGTTCTAAAGAGCAGTACTTC. Residues: CASSFQETGGSKEQYF.

This chain connects TRBV7-3 to TRBJ2-1, with a possible D match to TRBD2 (6 bases). CDR1 and CDR2 (germline): SGHTA, FQGTGA. The CDR3 contains 16 residues. V was cut by 5 bases and J by 0 bases, with 14 bases left in between. The CDR3 loop is CASSIHGGDSYNEQFF. The CDR3 coding sequence is TGTGCCAGCAGCATACATGGAGGGGACTCCTACAATGAGCAGTTCTTC.

The chain has TRBV30 and TRBJ2-1; 8 bases are a match to TRBD2. The CDR3 is 15 residues long. After removal of 5 bases from V and 0 bases from J, the junction contained 6 bases not matched to a gene. Germline-derived CDR1 and CDR2 are GTSNPN and SVGIG (reference sequence). CDR3 protein: CAWRSGKSSYNEQFF. The CDR3 region has the DNA TGTGCCTGGCGTAGCGGGAAGAGCTCCTACAATGAGCAGTTCTTC.

The genes are TRBV30 and TRBJ2-7; D might be TRBD2 (6 bases). The CDR3 loop spans 13 amino acids. The V gene lost 0 bases and the J gene lost 5 bases, with 11 bases spanning the gap. CDR1 and CDR2 from the germline V gene are GTSNPN and SVGIG (reference sequence). The CDR3 loop is CAWSVRDVDEQYF. The CDR3 bases are TGTGCCTGGAGTGTGCGGGATGTGGACGAGCAGTACTTC.

The chain uses TRBV30 and TRBJ1-3, with D maybe TRBD1 (5 bases). V was cut by 4 bases and J by 2 bases, with 9 bases left in between. The length of the CDR3 is 13 residues. Germline V lookup: CDR1 GTSNPN, CDR2 SVGIG (reference sequence). The CDR3 DNA follows: TGTGCCTGGAACCCGGGGGCTGGAAACACCATATATTTT. This gives the protein CAWNPGAGNTIYF. The complete variable domain, with remaining parts taken from reference TRBV30 and TRBJ1-3, reads SQTIHQWPATLVQPVGSPLSLECTVEGTSNPNLYWYRQAAGRGLQLLFYSVGIGQISSEVPQNLSASRPQDRQFILSSKKLLLSDSGFYLCAWNPGAGNTIYFGEGSWLTVV.

This CDR3 is CASSRRVDGYTF. The CDR3 nucleotides read TGTGCCAGTAGTAGGCGGGTGGATGGCTACACCTTC. The rearrangement uses TRBV19 and TRBJ1-2; D remains unclear. Germline V lookup: CDR1 LNHDA, CDR2 SQIVND (reference sequence). This CDR3 is built from 12 residues. The V and J ends lost 4 bases and 6 bases respectively, with 9 bases between them.

The chain combines TRBV7-8 with TRBJ2-3, with 8 bases that match TRBD2. The germline gives CDR1 SGHVS, CDR2 FQNEAQ. CDR3 length equals 15 residues. V lost 7 bases and J lost 2; bases outside the gene matches: 8. CDR3 sequence reads: CASIQLADLTDTQYF. As DNA, the CDR3 is TGTGCCAGCATTCAACTAGCGGACCTCACAGATACGCAGTATTTT.

The chain joins TRBV5-1 to TRBJ2-7; 9 bases align to TRBD2. V dropped 4 bases and J dropped 6; count of bases not matched to a gene: 11. The CDR3 contains 15 residues. The germline gives CDR1 SGHRS, CDR2 YFSETQ. CDR3 nucleotides: TGCGCCAGCAGCCCGTGGGCTAGCGGGGACTTCGAGCAGTACTTC. Its translation: CASSPWASGDFEQYF.

This chain connects TRBV7-9 to TRBJ2-3; D is undetermined. Germline CDR1 reads SEHNR; CDR2 reads FQNEAQ (reference sequence). V lost 5 bases, J lost 3 bases, and 12 bases lay in between. The CDR3 runs 14 residues. As DNA, the CDR3 is TGTGCCAGCAGCGATACCGTACTAACAGATACGCAGTATTTT. Encoded protein: CASSDTVLTDTQYF.

The chain recombines TRBV5-4 with TRBJ2-7; perhaps TRBD2 as D (6 bases). The V end was cut by 0 bases, the J end by 0 bases, with 10 bases between. The germline V gene encodes CDR1 SGHNT and CDR2 YYREEE (reference sequence). The CDR3 is 15 residues long. CDR3 sequence reads: CASSLAGGSSYEQYF. The CDR3 DNA follows: TGTGCCAGCAGCTTGGCCGGGGGTAGCTCCTACGAGCAGTACTTC.

Note on this clone: The germline gene is not matched at one end of the junction; a read error may be the cause. The V gene is TRBV7-7, the J gene TRBJ2-7; 7 bases are shared with TRBD1. Germline V gene data show CDR1 as SSHAT and CDR2 as FNYEAQ (reference sequence). The CDR3 loop spans 15 amino acids. CDR3 in amino acids: CASSRGPGQTYEQYF. Written as DNA, the CDR3 is TGTGCTAGCAGTCGTGGCCCGGGACAGACTTACGAGCAGTACTTC.

The chain carries TRBV6-1 and TRBJ1-1; D is unresolved. The germline gives CDR1 MNHNS, CDR2 SASEGT. V dropped 8 bases and J dropped 4 bases, with 8 bases sitting between them. The CDR3 consists of 11 residues. CDR3 region: CASGPVTEAFF. As DNA, the CDR3 is TGTGCCAGCGGGCCGGTCACTGAAGCTTTCTTT.